This T cell receptor (beta chain) was observed in a study of CD8 T cells in ankylosing spondylitis. In its sample, this clonotype was seen a few times. One entry per CDR3 protein results from TCRdb running MiXCR on the 5' RACE reads. The table records 300,000 to 400,000 distinct CDR3 sequences, roughly 20% of them present only once. This CDR3 has 19 residues. Losses at the gene ends were 3 bases for V and 0 bases for J; bases not matched to a gene: 9. Germline CDR1 LGHNA, CDR2 YNFKEQ. This clonotype originated in a male donor with ankylosing spondylitis or in good health (not recorded which). This sequence joins TRBV4-2 and TRBJ2-3, with 13 positions matching TRBD2. The sequenced sample consisted of blood, either unsorted or a sorted T cell fraction (not recorded which). CDR3: CASSHPTSGGESSTDTQYF. Written as DNA, the CDR3 is TGTGCCAGCAGCCACCCAACTAGCGGGGGGGAGTCTAGCACAGATACGCAGTATTTT.